This T cell receptor beta chain appears in the sequencing data of a study of CD8 T cells in ankylosing spondylitis. Quantitative barcoded 5'-RACE was used to prepare TCR beta libraries. TCRdb re-called the 5' RACE reads with MiXCR, one entry per CDR3 protein. The table has 150,000 or so distinct CDR3 sequences, 25% to 35% seen once. Turning to this clonotype: Its antigen remains unknown.

Study conclusions and caveats: As reported, disease-linked clones showed significant enrichment in matched ankylosing spondylitis synovial fluid. Past studies reported some motif variants in reactive arthritis synovial fluid and blood.

The CDR3 loop spans 14 amino acids. Trimming removed 6 bases at V and 2 bases at J, with 10 bases between. Germline CDR1 LNHNV, CDR2 YYDKDF (reference sequence). Material for sequencing was synovial fluid, either unsorted or a sorted T cell fraction (not recorded which). The source is a male donor with ankylosing spondylitis. This chain connects TRBV15 to TRBJ2-2, with D perhaps being TRBD1 or TRBD2 (6 bases each). CDR3 coding DNA: TGTGCCACCAGAGGGGGGCTAAACACCGGGGAGCTGTTTTTT. Amino acids: CATRGGLNTGELFF.